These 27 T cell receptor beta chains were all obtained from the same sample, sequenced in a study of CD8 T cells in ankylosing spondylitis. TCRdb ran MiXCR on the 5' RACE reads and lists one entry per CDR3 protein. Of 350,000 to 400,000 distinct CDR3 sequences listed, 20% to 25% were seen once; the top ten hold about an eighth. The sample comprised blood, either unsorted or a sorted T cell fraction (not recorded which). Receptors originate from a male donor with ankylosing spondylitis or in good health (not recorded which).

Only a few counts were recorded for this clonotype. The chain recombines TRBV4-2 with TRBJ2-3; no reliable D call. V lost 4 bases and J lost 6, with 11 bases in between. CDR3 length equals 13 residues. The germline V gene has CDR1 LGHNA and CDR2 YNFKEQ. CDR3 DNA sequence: TGTGCCAGCAGCCCCCATAGTGCCGATACGCAGTATTTT. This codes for CASSPHSADTQYF.

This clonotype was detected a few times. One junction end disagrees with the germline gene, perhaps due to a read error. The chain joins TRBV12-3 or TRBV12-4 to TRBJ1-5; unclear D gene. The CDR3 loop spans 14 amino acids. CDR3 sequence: CASRLGRSYHPQHF. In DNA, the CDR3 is TGTGCCAGCAGACTTGGACGGAGCTATCATCCCCAGCATTTT.

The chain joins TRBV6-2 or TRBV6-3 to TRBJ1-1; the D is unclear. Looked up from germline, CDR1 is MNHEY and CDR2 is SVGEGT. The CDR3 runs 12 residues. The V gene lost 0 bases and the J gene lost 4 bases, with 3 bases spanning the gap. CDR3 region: CASSYSSTEAFF. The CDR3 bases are TGTGCCAGCAGTTACTCATCCACTGAAGCTTTCTTT.

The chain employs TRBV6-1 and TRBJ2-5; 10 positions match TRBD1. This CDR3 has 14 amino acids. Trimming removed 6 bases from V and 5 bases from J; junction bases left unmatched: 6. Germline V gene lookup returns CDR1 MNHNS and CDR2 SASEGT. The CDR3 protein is CASRPTGGWETQYF. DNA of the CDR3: TGTGCCAGCAGACCGACAGGGGGCTGGGAGACCCAGTACTTC.

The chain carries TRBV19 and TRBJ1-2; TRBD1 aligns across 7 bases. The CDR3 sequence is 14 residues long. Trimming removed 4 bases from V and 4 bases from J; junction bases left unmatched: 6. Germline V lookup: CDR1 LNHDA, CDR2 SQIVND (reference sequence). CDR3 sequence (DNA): TGTGCCAGTAGTAACCCCCGGACAGGCTATGGCTACACCTTC. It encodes CASSNPRTGYGYTF.

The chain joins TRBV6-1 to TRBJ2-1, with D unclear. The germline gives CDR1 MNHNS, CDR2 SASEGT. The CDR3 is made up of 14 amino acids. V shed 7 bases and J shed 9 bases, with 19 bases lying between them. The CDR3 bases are TGTGCCAGCACCACTGAAGGACGGGCGGTTGAGCAGTTCTTC. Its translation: CASTTEGRAVEQFF.

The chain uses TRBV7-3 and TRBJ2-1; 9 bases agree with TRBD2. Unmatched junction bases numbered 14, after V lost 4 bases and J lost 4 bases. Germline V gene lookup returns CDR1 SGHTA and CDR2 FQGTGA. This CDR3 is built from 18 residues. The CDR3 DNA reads TGTGCCAGCAGCTCCCTTTTGGGAATAGCGGGGGAGTACAATGAGCAGTTCTTC. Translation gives CASSSLLGIAGEYNEQFF. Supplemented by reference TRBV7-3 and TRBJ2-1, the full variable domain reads GAGVSQTPSNKVTEKGKYVELRCDPISGHTALYWYRQSLGQGPEFLIYFQGTGAADDSGLPNDRFFAVRPEGSVSTLKIQRTERGDSAVYLCASSSLLGIAGEYNEQFFGPGTRLTVL.

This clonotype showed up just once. CDR3 sequence (DNA): TGTGCCAGCCGCCCCTCTAGCGGGGGATACAATGAGCAGTTCTTC. This gives the protein CASRPSSGGYNEQFF. The chain carries TRBV5-6 and TRBJ2-1, with 10 bases lining up with TRBD2. J lost 4 bases, V lost 7 bases, and 8 bases had no gene match. Germline CDR1 is SGHDT and CDR2 is YYEEEE. The CDR3 has 15 residues.

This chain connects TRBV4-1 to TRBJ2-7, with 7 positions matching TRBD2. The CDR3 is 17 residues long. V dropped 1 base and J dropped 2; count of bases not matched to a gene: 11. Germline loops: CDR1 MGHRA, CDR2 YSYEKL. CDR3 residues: CASSQGPPGAGTYEQYF. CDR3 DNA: TGCGCCAGCAGCCAAGGCCCCCCCGGAGCGGGGACCTACGAGCAGTACTTC.

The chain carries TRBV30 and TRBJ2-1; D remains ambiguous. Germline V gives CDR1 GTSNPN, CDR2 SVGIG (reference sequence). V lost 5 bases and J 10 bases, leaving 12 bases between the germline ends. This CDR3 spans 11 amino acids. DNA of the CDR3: TGTGCCTGGTACCTAGGGTCCGAGCAGTTCTTC. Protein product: CAWYLGSEQFF.

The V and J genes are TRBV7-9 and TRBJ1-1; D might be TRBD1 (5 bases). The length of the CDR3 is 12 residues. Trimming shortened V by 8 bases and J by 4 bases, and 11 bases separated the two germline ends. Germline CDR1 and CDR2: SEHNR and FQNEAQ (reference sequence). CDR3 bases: TGTGCCAGCGGTGGGGGTGGCACTGAAGCTTTCTTT. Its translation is CASGGGGTEAFF.

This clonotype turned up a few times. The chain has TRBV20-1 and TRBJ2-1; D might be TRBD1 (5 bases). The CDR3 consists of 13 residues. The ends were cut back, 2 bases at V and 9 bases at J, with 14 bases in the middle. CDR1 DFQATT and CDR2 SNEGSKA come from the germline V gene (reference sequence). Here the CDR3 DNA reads TGCAGTGCTAGACTACCAGGGTATACTGAGCAGTTCTTC. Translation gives CSARLPGYTEQFF.

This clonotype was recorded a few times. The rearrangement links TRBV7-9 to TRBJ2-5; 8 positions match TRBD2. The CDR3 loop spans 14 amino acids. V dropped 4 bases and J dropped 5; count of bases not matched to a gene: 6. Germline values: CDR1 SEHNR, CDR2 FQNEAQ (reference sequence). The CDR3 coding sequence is TGTGCCAGCAGCTCCCGACTAGCGAGTGAGACCCAGTACTTC. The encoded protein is CASSSRLASETQYF.

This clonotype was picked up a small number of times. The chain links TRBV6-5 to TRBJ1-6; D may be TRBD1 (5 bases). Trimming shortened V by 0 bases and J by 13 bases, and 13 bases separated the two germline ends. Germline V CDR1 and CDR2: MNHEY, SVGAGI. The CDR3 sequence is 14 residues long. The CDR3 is CASSYSYPGPPLHF. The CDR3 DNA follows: TGTGCCAGCAGTTACTCGTATCCGGGGCCCCCCCTCCACTTT.

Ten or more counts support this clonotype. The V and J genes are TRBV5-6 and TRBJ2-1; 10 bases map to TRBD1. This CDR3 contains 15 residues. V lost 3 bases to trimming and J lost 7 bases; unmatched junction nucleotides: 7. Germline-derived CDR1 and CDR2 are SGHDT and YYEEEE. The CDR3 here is CASSSPGQGMNEQFF. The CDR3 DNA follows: TGTGCCAGCAGCTCTCCGGGACAGGGGATGAATGAGCAGTTCTTC.

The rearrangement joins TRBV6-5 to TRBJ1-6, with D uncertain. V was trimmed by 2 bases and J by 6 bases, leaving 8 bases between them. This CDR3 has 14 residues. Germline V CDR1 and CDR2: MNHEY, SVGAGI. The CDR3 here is CASSYVGGNSPLHF. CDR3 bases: TGTGCCAGCAGTTACGTCGGCGGTAATTCACCCCTCCACTTT.

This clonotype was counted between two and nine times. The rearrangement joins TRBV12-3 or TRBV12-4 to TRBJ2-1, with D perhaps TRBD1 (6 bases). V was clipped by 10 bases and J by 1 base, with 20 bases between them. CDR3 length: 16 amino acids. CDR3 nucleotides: TGTGCCACCACCCCCGAAGCTGGACAGTCCTACAATGAGCAGTTCTTC. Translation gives CATTPEAGQSYNEQFF.

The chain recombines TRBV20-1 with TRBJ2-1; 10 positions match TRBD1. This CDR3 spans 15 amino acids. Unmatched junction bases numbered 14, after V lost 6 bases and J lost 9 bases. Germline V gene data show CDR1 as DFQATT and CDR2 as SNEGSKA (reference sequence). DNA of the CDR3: TGCAGTGCGGAAAAAGCCGGGACAGGGGTGGGTGAGCAGTTCTTC. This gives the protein CSAEKAGTGVGEQFF.

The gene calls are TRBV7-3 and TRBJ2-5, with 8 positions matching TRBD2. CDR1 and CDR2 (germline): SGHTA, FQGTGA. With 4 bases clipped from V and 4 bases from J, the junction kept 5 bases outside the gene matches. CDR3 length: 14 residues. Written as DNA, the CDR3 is TGTGCCAGCAGCTCCCGGGGGGGCGGAGAGACCCAGTACTTC. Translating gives CASSSRGGGETQYF. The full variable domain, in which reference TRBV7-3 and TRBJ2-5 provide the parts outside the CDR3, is GAGVSQTPSNKVTEKGKYVELRCDPISGHTALYWYRQSLGQGPEFLIYFQGTGAADDSGLPNDRFFAVRPEGSVSTLKIQRTERGDSAVYLCASSSRGGGETQYFGPGTRLLVL.

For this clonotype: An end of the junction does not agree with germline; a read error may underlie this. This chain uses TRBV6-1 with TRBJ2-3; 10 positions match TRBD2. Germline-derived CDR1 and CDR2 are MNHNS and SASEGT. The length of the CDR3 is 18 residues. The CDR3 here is CAISEARLAGAETDTQYF. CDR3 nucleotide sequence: TGTGCCATCAGTGAAGCCCGGCTAGCGGGGGCCGAAACAGATACGCAGTATTTT.

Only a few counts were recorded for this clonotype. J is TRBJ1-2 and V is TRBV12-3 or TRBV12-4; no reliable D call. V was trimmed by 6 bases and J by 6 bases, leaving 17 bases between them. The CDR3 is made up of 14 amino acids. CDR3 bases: TGTGCCAGCAGCCCGTTTGGGCAGGAGAATGGCTACACCTTC. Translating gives CASSPFGQENGYTF.

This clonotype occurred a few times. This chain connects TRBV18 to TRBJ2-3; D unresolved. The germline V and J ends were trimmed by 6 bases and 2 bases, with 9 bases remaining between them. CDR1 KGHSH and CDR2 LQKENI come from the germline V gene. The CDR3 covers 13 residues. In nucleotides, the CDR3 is TGTGCCAGCTCCCGGCTAGTCACAGATACGCAGTATTTT. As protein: CASSRLVTDTQYF.

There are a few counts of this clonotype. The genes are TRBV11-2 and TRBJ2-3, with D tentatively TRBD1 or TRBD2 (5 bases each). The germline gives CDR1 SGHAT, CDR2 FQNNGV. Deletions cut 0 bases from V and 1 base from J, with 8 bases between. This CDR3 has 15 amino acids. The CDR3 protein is CASSLEEGRTDTQYF. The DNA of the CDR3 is TGTGCCAGCAGCTTAGAAGAGGGGCGCACAGATACGCAGTATTTT.

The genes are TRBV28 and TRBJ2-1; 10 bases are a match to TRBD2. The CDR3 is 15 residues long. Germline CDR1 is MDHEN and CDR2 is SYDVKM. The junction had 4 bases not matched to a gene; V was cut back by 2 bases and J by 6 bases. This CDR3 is CASSLSGGALNEQFF. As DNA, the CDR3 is TGTGCCAGCAGTTTAAGCGGGGGGGCACTCAATGAGCAGTTCTTC.

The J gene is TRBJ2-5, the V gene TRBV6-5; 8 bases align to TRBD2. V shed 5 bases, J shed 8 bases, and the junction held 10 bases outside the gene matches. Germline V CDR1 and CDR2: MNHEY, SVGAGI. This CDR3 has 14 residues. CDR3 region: CASSPSGGTLTQYF. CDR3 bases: TGTGCCAGCAGTCCCTCGGGGGGGACCCTCACCCAGTACTTC.

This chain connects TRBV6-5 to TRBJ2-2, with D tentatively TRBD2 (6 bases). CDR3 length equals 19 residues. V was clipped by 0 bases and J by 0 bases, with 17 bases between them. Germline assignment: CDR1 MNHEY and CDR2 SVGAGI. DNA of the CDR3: TGTGCCAGCAGTTACTCGAGTATAGCGGACTACCCGAACACCGGGGAGCTGTTTTTT. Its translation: CASSYSSIADYPNTGELFF.

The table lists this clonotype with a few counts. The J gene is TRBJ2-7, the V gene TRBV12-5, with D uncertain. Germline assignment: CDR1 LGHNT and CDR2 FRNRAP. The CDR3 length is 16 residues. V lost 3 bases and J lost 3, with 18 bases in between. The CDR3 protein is CASGFGPHGSIYEQYF. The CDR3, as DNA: TGTGCTAGTGGTTTTGGGCCCCACGGTTCCATCTACGAGCAGTACTTC.